One T cell receptor (beta chain) is described in this entry. This sample is part of a study of blood T cell repertoires in COVID-19. Per the authors' pipeline: Amplifying reference gene primers gave estimates of nucleated cell counts. Clones were read by immunoSEQ multiplex PCR, and TCRdb kept only the in-frame ones, dropping some. V and J calls and clone size come straight from that table; D and trimming were deduced from the DNA. The data show a few hundred thousand clones, more than 75% seen once. The CDR3 covers 15 residues. Germline CDR1 MNHNY, CDR2 SVGAGI (reference sequence). J gave up 1 base and V 6 bases, and 5 bases lay outside the gene matches.

The TCR sequence derives from a man aged 40-55 years with active or convalescent COVID-19. V is TRBV6-6 and J is TRBJ1-3; TRBD1 matches 8 bases. The sequenced material came from peripheral blood. CDR3 DNA: TGTGCCAGCAGCCGTGGACAGGGTTCTGGAAACACCATATATTTT. It is translated as CASSRGQGSGNTIYF.